The 27 T cell receptor beta chains given below trace back to one sample, sequenced in a study of T-cell reconstitution after alpha-beta-depleted transplantation in children. Preparation of the TCRbeta library was carried out with unique molecular identifiers. TCRdb analysed the PCR reads with MiXCR anew, one entry per CDR3 protein. The data contain about 410,000 distinct CDR3 sequences, roughly 20% of them singletons. Sequencing was performed on PBMCs from the stem cell graft donor, taken from the stem cell graft. These receptors all come from a human donor who donated a stem cell graft to a child with acute myeloid leukemia.

This clonotype was seen a few times. The gene calls are TRBV24-1 and TRBJ2-5, with 13 bases lining up with TRBD2. Per germline, CDR1 KGHDR and CDR2 SFDVKD. V was clipped by 4 bases and J by 8 bases; unmatched bases: 9. This CDR3 has 16 amino acids. CDR3: CATSDRLAGGWGTQYF. The CDR3 nucleotides read TGTGCCACCAGTGACCGACTAGCGGGAGGATGGGGAACCCAGTACTTC.

This clonotype has just a few counts. The CDR3 DNA reads TGCAGTGCTAGAGATAAGGGACGGGGCTACGAGCAGTACTTC. This sequence encodes CSARDKGRGYEQYF. The rearrangement links TRBV20-1 to TRBJ2-7; D is perhaps TRBD1 or TRBD2 (5 bases each). This CDR3 is built from 14 residues. Deletions cut 0 bases from V and 3 bases from J, with 12 bases between. CDR1 is DFQATT, CDR2 SNEGSKA, per germline (reference sequence).

The V gene is TRBV12-3 or TRBV12-4, the J gene TRBJ2-2; 10 positions agree with TRBD1. CDR3 length: 17 amino acids. The junction had 7 bases not matched to a gene; V was cut back by 5 bases and J by 1 base. The CDR3 nucleotides are TGTGCCAGCAGTCCGGACAGGGGGAGACTGAACACCGGGGAGCTGTTTTTT. Protein sequence: CASSPDRGRLNTGELFF.

This clonotype was observed many times. The chain uses TRBV6-5 and TRBJ2-1, with D possibly being TRBD1 (5 bases). The length of the CDR3 is 16 residues. V was clipped by 2 bases and J by 0 bases, with 11 bases between them. Germline loops: CDR1 MNHEY, CDR2 SVGAGI. CDR3 coding DNA: TGTGCCAGCAGTTACAATACAGGCCGCTCCTACAATGAGCAGTTCTTC. This gives the protein CASSYNTGRSYNEQFF.

This chain joins TRBV20-1 and TRBJ2-7, with TRBD1 matching 7 bases. This CDR3 contains 14 residues. J lost 3 bases, V lost 7 bases, and 12 bases had no gene match. Germline-derived CDR1 and CDR2 are DFQATT and SNEGSKA (reference sequence). The CDR3 is CSVAYRDRIYEQYF. In nucleotides, the CDR3 is TGCAGTGTCGCGTACCGGGACAGAATCTACGAGCAGTACTTC.

The chain uses TRBV6-1 and TRBJ2-7; 13 bases fit TRBD2. CDR3 length: 14 amino acids. Germline loops: CDR1 MNHNS, CDR2 SASEGT. The V and J ends lost 6 bases and 7 bases, in that order; junction bases with no gene match: 6. CDR3 bases: TGTGCCAGCAGAACCGGGACTAGCGGGAAAGAGCAGTACTTC. Translated, it gives CASRTGTSGKEQYF.

This clonotype was recorded a few times. The chain uses TRBV7-2 and TRBJ2-7; 8 nucleotides line up with TRBD1. Trimming at V came to 5 bases and at J to 6 bases, leaving 12 bases not matched to a gene. Germline CDR1 and CDR2: SGHTA and FQGNSA. The CDR3 has 15 residues. The CDR3, as DNA: TGTGCCAGCAGCGGCCACCCACAGGGGGTGGGCGAGCAGTACTTC. Amino acids: CASSGHPQGVGEQYF.

In the case of this clonotype: An end of the junction does not agree with germline; a read error may underlie this. The rearrangement uses TRBV7-7 and TRBJ2-1; 10 nucleotides align to TRBD2. This CDR3 has 16 residues. The V gene's germline CDR1 is SSHAT and CDR2 FNYEAQ (reference sequence). The CDR3 here is CASSLEAGGLYNEQFF. DNA for the CDR3: TGTGCTAGCAGCTTAGAAGCGGGAGGGTTATACAATGAGCAGTTCTTC.

The chain recombines TRBV2 with TRBJ2-2; 13 bases map to TRBD2. This CDR3 has 15 amino acids. Germline V gene data show CDR1 as SNHLY and CDR2 as FYNNEI. J was trimmed by 6 bases and V by 6 bases; bases with no gene match: 4. CDR3 in DNA: TGTGCCAGCAGCACTAGCGGGAGGGCCTCCGGGGAGCTGTTTTTT. Protein product: CASSTSGRASGELFF.

CDR3 sequence (DNA): TGTGCCAGCAGTCTCTGGGACAGGGGAGCTGAGCAGTTCTTC. Its translation is CASSLWDRGAEQFF. The chain recombines TRBV2 with TRBJ2-1; TRBD1 aligns across 10 bases. CDR3 length equals 14 residues. In germline, CDR1 is SNHLY, CDR2 FYNNEI. V shed 5 bases, J shed 9 bases, and the junction held 7 bases outside the gene matches.

The gene calls are TRBV4-1 and TRBJ2-3, with TRBD2 matching over 10 bases. V trimming: 4 bases; J trimming: 5 bases; junction bases outside the gene matches: 9. Germline V gives CDR1 MGHRA, CDR2 YSYEKL. The CDR3 is made up of 16 amino acids. Written as DNA, the CDR3 is TGCGCCAGCAGCCCAATCAGCGGGAGGGCCGGAGATACGCAGTATTTT. It specifies CASSPISGRAGDTQYF.

The table lists this clonotype with a few counts. The J gene is TRBJ2-1, the V gene TRBV20-1, with TRBD2 identical over 11 bases. V gave up 5 bases and J gave up 9 bases; unmatched junction bases: 15. The CDR3 spans 16 residues. Germline-derived CDR1 and CDR2 are DFQATT and SNEGSKA (reference sequence). CDR3 residues: CSAGSRLAGRGGEQFF. As DNA, the CDR3 is TGCAGTGCTGGGTCAAGACTAGCGGGAAGAGGCGGTGAGCAGTTCTTC.

J is TRBJ2-7 and V is TRBV6-2 or TRBV6-3; TRBD2 matches at 7 bases. From germline, CDR1 is MNHEY and CDR2 SVGEGT. The trim removed 1 base at V and 2 bases at J, leaving 5 bases unmatched. The CDR3 has 15 amino acids. For the CDR3, the DNA is TGTGCCAGCAGTTACTTATCTAGCGGAACCTACGAGCAGTACTTC. It yields the protein CASSYLSSGTYEQYF.

This clonotype was picked up many times. This chain connects TRBV20-1 to TRBJ1-1; 7 bases line up with TRBD1. Germline V gives CDR1 DFQATT, CDR2 SNEGSKA (reference sequence). V lost 5 bases to trimming and J lost 1 base; unmatched junction nucleotides: 10. The length of the CDR3 is 15 residues. CDR3 bases: TGCAGTGCTTTAACGGGACAGTCAGCGAACACTGAAGCTTTCTTT. This translates into CSALTGQSANTEAFF.

The chain combines TRBV12-3 or TRBV12-4 with TRBJ1-1, with 9 bases matching TRBD1. V shed 8 bases, J shed 3 bases, and the junction held 7 bases outside the gene matches. This CDR3 is built from 14 residues. CDR3 sequence: CASGPTGGHTEAFF. DNA for the CDR3: TGTGCCAGCGGCCCGACAGGGGGACACACTGAAGCTTTCTTT.

This clonotype was recorded many times. This chain connects TRBV29-1 to TRBJ2-2, with D possibly matching TRBD1 (5 bases). Germline V gives CDR1 SQVTM, CDR2 ANQGSEA. The V and J ends lost 8 bases and 7 bases respectively, with 14 bases between them. The CDR3 length is 12 residues. The CDR3 coding sequence is TGCAGCACCATCCAGGGATACGGGGAGCTGTTTTTT. This codes for CSTIQGYGELFF.

This clonotype was observed at least ten times. The chain is built from TRBV12-3 or TRBV12-4 and TRBJ2-1; D uncertain. CDR3 length equals 13 residues. V lost 1 base and J 12 bases, leaving 13 bases between the germline ends. The CDR3 DNA reads TGTGCCAGCAGTTTAGGTAGCTGGAGAGGGCAGTTCTTC. Translation gives CASSLGSWRGQFF.

Within the sample, this clonotype is large (0.1 to 1%). The chain uses TRBV4-2 and TRBJ2-7; 8 nucleotides line up with TRBD1. The CDR3 has 15 residues. V lost 0 bases, J lost 7 bases, and 8 bases stayed unmatched. Germline CDR1 LGHNA, CDR2 YNFKEQ. The CDR3 nucleotides read TGTGCCAGCAGCCAAGATCCCGGGACAGGACGGGAGCAGTACTTC. Residues: CASSQDPGTGREQYF.

This chain uses TRBV12-3 or TRBV12-4 with TRBJ2-5; no clear D gene. Trimming took 5 bases from V and 5 from J, leaving 12 bases between them. CDR3 length: 13 amino acids. CDR3 sequence: CASSPSMYETQYF. DNA of the CDR3: TGTGCCAGCAGTCCGAGCATGTATGAGACCCAGTACTTC.

The chain joins TRBV7-8 to TRBJ2-7, with TRBD2 matching over 13 bases. The V and J ends lost 5 bases and 4 bases, in that order; junction bases with no gene match: 8. This CDR3 spans 16 amino acids. Germline values: CDR1 SGHVS, CDR2 FQNEAQ. The DNA for the CDR3 is TGTGCCAGCAGCCCAATATGGACTAGCGGGAGTTACGAGCAGTACTTC. Protein sequence: CASSPIWTSGSYEQYF.

This clonotype appeared a few times. The chain combines TRBV2 with TRBJ1-2, with TRBD1 matching over 9 bases. Per germline, CDR1 SNHLY and CDR2 FYNNEI. Germline trimming cut 7 bases from V and 8 bases from J; bases unmatched to any gene: 2. This CDR3 contains 11 residues. CDR3 loop: CASMGTGGYTF. The CDR3 coding sequence is TGTGCCAGCATGGGGACAGGGGGCTACACCTTC.

There are a few counts of this clonotype. The gene calls are TRBV4-2 and TRBJ2-2; 9 bases agree with TRBD2. The CDR3 contains 15 residues. The V gene's germline CDR1 is LGHNA and CDR2 YNFKEQ. V shed 0 bases, J shed 7 bases, and the junction held 3 bases outside the gene matches. The CDR3 here is CASSQETSGFGELFF. The CDR3 region has the DNA TGTGCCAGCAGCCAAGAGACTAGCGGCTTCGGGGAGCTGTTTTTT.

This clonotype was observed a few times. A read error may account for a junction end that differs from germline. The rearrangement links TRBV12-3 or TRBV12-4 to TRBJ2-1; 12 positions agree with TRBD2. The CDR3 is 13 residues long. CDR3 region: CASSLVGLAGGLF. The CDR3, as DNA: TGTGCCAGCAGTTTAGTAGGGCTAGCGGGAGGGCTCTTC.

This clonotype turned up a few times. The chain has TRBV12-3 or TRBV12-4 and TRBJ2-1; TRBD2 agrees at 9 bases. The V segment lost 6 bases and the J segment 5 bases; nucleotides outside the gene matches: 8. This CDR3 has 15 amino acids. This CDR3 reads CASSTELAGDNEQFF. The CDR3 nucleotides are TGTGCCAGCAGCACCGAACTAGCGGGTGACAATGAGCAGTTCTTC.

In its sample, this clonotype was seen a few times. The chain combines TRBV29-1 with TRBJ2-7, with D unresolved. Per germline, CDR1 SQVTM and CDR2 ANQGSEA. V was clipped by 8 bases and J by 2 bases, with 16 bases between them. CDR3 length: 13 amino acids. CDR3 DNA: TGCAGCCCCCCGGGCCCGCAGACCTACGAGCAGTACTTC. It yields the protein CSPPGPQTYEQYF.

This clonotype was seen many times. The chain is built from TRBV20-1 and TRBJ2-3, with 7 positions matching TRBD1. Per the germline V gene, CDR1 is DFQATT and CDR2 is SNEGSKA (reference sequence). The J segment lost 5 bases and the V segment lost 3 bases, leaving 5 bases of the junction unmatched. The CDR3 has 13 residues. CDR3 residues: CSASLTGLDTQYF. The CDR3 coding sequence is TGCAGTGCTAGTTTGACAGGGCTAGATACGCAGTATTTT.

There are a few counts of this clonotype. The chain combines TRBV20-1 with TRBJ2-7; TRBD2 aligns across 8 bases. The CDR3 has 16 residues. Germline V gene lookup returns CDR1 DFQATT and CDR2 SNEGSKA (reference sequence). V shed 0 bases and J 4 bases; nucleotides not matched to a gene: 11. The CDR3 sequence: CSARDRGREANYEQYF. DNA of the CDR3: TGCAGTGCTAGAGATAGAGGGCGGGAGGCGAATTACGAGCAGTACTTC.